Listed here are 5 T cell receptor beta chains from one sample, sequenced in a study of T cell responses to AZD1222 COVID-19 vaccine. Assay: immunoSEQ multiplex PCR; the TCRdb copy retains only in-frame clones and omits some. Found here are around 110,000 clones, just over 85% of them singletons; the top ten hold about 8.8%. Material: peripheral blood, obtained on day 0 of AZD1222 vaccination. Receptors were obtained from an adult in good health.

The table lists this clone with a few counts. The genes are TRBV19 and TRBJ2-7; 12 bases are shared with TRBD1. Germline lookup yields CDR1 LNHDA and CDR2 SQIVND (reference sequence). V shed 9 bases and J 4 bases; nucleotides not matched to a gene: 4. The CDR3 sequence is 13 residues long. CDR3 protein: CASGTGGLYEQYF. DNA for the CDR3: TGTGCCAGCGGGACAGGGGGCCTTTACGAGCAGTACTTC.

The chain uses TRBV18 and TRBJ1-5; perhaps TRBD1 as D (6 bases). The V end lost 8 bases, the J end lost 0 bases, and 11 bases lay between the germline ends. CDR1 is KGHSH and CDR2 is LQKENI in the germline V gene. This CDR3 is built from 14 residues. CDR3 nucleotide sequence: TGTGCCAGCCAAGGGGGTAATAGCAATCAGCCCCAGCATTTT. Protein: CASQGGNSNQPQHF.

The rearrangement joins TRBV1 to TRBJ1-1; the table's TRBD1 call for D was not verified on the DNA. TRBV1 is a pseudogene. The CDR3 spans 19 residues. The CDR3 reads CTSSPAQGAGLLRNTEAFF. The CDR3 DNA reads TGCACCAGCAGCCCCGCTCAGGGGGCGGGTCTTTTAAGGAACACTGAAGCTTTCTTT.

The chain has TRBV6-1 and TRBJ2-7; D assignment may be TRBD1 or TRBD2 (5 bases each). Trimming shortened V by 3 bases and J by 5 bases, and 11 bases separated the two germline ends. CDR1 is MNHNS, CDR2 SASEGT, per germline. The CDR3 totals 13 residues. The CDR3 sequence is CASSDPQGDEQYF. The CDR3 region has the DNA TGTGCCAGCAGTGATCCCCAGGGAGACGAGCAGTACTTC.

The CDR3 region has the DNA TGTGCCAGCAGTTACAGGGGACTTAGCAATCAGCCCCAGCATTTT. Its protein product is CASSYRGLSNQPQHF. The V and J genes are TRBV6-2 or TRBV6-3 and TRBJ1-5; tentative D call: TRBD1 (5 bases). The length of the CDR3 is 15 residues. The ends were cut back, 2 bases at V and 0 bases at J, with 8 bases in the middle. Germline CDR1 MNHEY, CDR2 SVGEGT.